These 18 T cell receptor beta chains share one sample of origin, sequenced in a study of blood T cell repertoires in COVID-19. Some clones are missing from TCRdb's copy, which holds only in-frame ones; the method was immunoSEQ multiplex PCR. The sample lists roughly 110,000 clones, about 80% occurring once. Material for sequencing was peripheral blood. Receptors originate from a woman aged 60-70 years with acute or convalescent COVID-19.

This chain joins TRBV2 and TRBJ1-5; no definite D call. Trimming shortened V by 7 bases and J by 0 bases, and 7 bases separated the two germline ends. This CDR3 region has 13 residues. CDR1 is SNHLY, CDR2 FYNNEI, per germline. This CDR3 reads CASIRDSNQPQHF. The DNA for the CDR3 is TGTGCCAGCATACGGGATAGCAATCAGCCCCAGCATTTT.

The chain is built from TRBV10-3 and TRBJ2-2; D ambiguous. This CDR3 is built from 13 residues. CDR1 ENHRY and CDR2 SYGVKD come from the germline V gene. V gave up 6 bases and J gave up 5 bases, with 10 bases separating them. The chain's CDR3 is CAIRSIGTGELFF. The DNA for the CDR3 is TGTGCCATCAGGAGTATCGGTACCGGGGAGCTGTTTTTT.

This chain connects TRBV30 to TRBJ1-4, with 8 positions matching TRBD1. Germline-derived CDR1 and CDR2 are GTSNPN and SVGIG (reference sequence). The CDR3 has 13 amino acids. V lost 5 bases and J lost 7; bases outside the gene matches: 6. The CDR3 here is CAWAGGAGEKLFF. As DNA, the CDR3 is TGTGCCTGGGCAGGGGGCGCGGGTGAAAAACTGTTTTTT.

CDR3 bases: TGCGCCAGCAGCCGACGGGGACTAGCGGGAACAGATACGCAGTATTTT. Its translation is CASSRRGLAGTDTQYF. V and J are TRBV4-1 and TRBJ2-3, with 13 bases that match TRBD2. Germline V gives CDR1 MGHRA, CDR2 YSYEKL. Trimming cost V 4 bases and J 3 bases; bases outside gene matches: 4. The CDR3 is 16 amino acids.

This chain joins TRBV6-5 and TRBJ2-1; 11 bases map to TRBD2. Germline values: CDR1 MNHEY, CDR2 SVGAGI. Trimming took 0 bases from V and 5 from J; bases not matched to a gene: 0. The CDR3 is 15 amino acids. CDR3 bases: TGTGCCAGCAGTTACTCACTAGCGGGAGACAATGAGCAGTTCTTC. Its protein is CASSYSLAGDNEQFF.

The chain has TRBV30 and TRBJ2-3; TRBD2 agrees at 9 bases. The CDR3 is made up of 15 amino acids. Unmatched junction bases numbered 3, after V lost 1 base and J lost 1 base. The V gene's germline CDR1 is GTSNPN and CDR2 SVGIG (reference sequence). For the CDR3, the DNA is TGTGCCTGGAGTGGACTAGCGGTTCGCACAGATACGCAGTATTTT. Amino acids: CAWSGLAVRTDTQYF.

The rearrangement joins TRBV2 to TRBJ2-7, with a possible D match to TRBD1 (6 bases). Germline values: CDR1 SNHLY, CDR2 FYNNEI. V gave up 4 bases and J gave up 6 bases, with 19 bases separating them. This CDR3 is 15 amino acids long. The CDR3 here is CASSGPHRAAPEQYF. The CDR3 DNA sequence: TGTGCCAGCAGTGGCCCCCACAGGGCGGCTCCCGAGCAGTACTTC.

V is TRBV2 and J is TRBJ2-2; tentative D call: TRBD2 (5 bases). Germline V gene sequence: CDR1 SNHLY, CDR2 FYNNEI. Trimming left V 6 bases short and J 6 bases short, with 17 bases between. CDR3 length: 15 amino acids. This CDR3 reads CASREVRRSAGELFF. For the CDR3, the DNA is TGTGCCAGCAGGGAGGTCAGGAGGAGCGCCGGGGAGCTGTTTTTT.

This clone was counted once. CDR3: CASSDDREFNYGYTF. The DNA for the CDR3 is TGTGCCAGCAGCGACGACAGGGAATTTAACTATGGCTACACCTTC. The rearrangement uses TRBV5-5 and TRBJ1-2; TRBD1 aligns across 7 bases. V was clipped by 4 bases and J by 1 base; unmatched bases: 7. The CDR3 is made up of 15 amino acids. Germline assignment: CDR1 SGHKS and CDR2 YYEKEE (reference sequence).

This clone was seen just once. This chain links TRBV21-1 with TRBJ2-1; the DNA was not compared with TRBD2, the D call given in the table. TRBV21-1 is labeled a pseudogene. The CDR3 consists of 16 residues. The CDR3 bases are TGTGCCAGCAGCAAAGGGGAGGGGCGGTCCTACAATGAGCAGTTCTTC. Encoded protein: CASSKGEGRSYNEQFF.

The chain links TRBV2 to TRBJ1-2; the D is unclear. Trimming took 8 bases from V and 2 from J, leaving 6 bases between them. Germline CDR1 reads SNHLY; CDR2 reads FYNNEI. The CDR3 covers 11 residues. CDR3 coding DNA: TGTGCCAGCGGCCTGAACTATGGCTACACCTTC. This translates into CASGLNYGYTF.

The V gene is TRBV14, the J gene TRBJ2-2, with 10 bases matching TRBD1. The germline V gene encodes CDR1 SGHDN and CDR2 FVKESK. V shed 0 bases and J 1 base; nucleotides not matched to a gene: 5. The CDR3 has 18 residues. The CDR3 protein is CASSQDRGTGVNTGELFF. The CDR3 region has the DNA TGTGCCAGCAGCCAAGATAGGGGGACAGGGGTGAACACCGGGGAGCTGTTTTTT.

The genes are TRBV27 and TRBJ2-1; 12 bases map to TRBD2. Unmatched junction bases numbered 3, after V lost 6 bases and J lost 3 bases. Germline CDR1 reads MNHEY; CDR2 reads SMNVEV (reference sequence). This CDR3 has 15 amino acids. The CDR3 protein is CASRLAGGSYNEQFF. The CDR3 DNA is TGTGCCAGCAGACTAGCGGGAGGTAGCTACAATGAGCAGTTCTTC.

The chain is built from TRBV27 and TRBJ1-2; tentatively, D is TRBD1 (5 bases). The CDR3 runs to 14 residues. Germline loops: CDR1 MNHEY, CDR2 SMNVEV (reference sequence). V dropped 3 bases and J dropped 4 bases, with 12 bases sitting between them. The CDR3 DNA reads TGTGCCAGCAGTTTTAGTCCCGGGGGCTATGGCTACACCTTC. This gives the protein CASSFSPGGYGYTF.

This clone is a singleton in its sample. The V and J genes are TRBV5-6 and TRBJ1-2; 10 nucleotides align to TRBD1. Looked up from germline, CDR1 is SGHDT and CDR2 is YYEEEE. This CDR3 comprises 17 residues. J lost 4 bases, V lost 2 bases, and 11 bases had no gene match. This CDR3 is CASSFGTGDIGTYGYTF. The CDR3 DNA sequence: TGTGCCAGCAGCTTCGGGACAGGGGACATAGGCACCTATGGCTACACCTTC.

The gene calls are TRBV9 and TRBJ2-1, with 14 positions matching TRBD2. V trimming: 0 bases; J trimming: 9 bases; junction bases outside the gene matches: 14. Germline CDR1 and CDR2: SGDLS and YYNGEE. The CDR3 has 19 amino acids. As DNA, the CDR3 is TGTGCCAGCAGCGTAGATGGTTCCGGGACTAGCGGGAGTGCGAGTGAGCAGTTCTTC. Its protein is CASSVDGSGTSGSASEQFF. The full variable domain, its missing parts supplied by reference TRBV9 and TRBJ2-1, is DSGVTQTPKHLITATGQRVTLRCSPRSGDLSVYWYQQSLDQGLQFLIQYYNGEERAKGNILERFSAQQFPDLHSELNLSSLELGDSALYFCASSVDGSGTSGSASEQFFGPGTRLTVL.

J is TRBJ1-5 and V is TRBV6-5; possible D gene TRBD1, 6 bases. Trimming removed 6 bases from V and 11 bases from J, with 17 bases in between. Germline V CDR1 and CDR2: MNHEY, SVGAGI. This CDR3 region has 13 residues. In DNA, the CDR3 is TGTGCCAGCAGAACAAGGGGGGGCGAGGCCCAGCATTTT. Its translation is CASRTRGGEAQHF.

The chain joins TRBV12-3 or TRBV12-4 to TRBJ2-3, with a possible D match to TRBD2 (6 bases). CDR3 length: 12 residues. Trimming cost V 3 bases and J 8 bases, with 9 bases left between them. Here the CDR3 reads CASSFGGITQYF. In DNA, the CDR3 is TGTGCCAGCAGTTTCGGAGGGATTACGCAGTATTTT.